One sample yielded the 27 T cell receptor beta chains listed below, sequenced in a study of blood T cell repertoires in COVID-19. The data were produced by immunoSEQ multiplex PCR, yet TCRdb's version contains in-frame clones alone and is incomplete. The sample carries 140,000 to 150,000 clones, around 84% recorded once. Sequenced: peripheral blood. All receptors derive from a human donor in a cohort sampled during active COVID-19.

The chain carries TRBV6-5 and TRBJ1-3; 9 positions agree with TRBD1. Germline assignment: CDR1 MNHEY and CDR2 SVGAGI. This CDR3 spans 15 amino acids. J lost 4 bases, V lost 4 bases, and 5 bases had no gene match. The CDR3 DNA follows: TGTGCCAGCAGTTCCACAGGGGGCCTGGGAAACACCATATATTTT. Its protein is CASSSTGGLGNTIYF.

This clone is a singleton in its sample. The chain couples TRBV4-3 to TRBJ2-2; possible D gene TRBD2, 6 bases. CDR1 LGHNA and CDR2 YSLEER come from the germline V gene. The CDR3 runs 13 residues. V shed 3 bases and J shed 7 bases, with 9 bases lying between them. The CDR3 coding sequence is TGCGCCAGCAGCCAGGGGAGGTTCGGGGAGCTGTTTTTT. It yields the protein CASSQGRFGELFF.

The chain has TRBV6-2 or TRBV6-3 and TRBJ2-5; TRBD1 agrees at 8 bases. The CDR3 sequence is 16 residues long. With 5 bases clipped from V and 4 bases from J, the junction kept 12 bases outside the gene matches. The germline V gene has CDR1 MNHEY and CDR2 SVGEGT. DNA for the CDR3: TGTGCCAGCAGTACCACGGACAGGGTCTGGTTAGAGACCCAGTACTTC. This gives the protein CASSTTDRVWLETQYF.

The chain carries TRBV12-3 or TRBV12-4 and TRBJ1-1; D remains unclear. Trimming pared 8 bases from V and 5 bases from J, leaving 15 bases between. The CDR3 consists of 13 residues. The CDR3: CASGERAWTEAFF. CDR3 nucleotide sequence: TGTGCCAGCGGGGAGAGGGCTTGGACTGAAGCTTTCTTT.

The chain is built from TRBV23-1 and TRBJ1-2; 9 bases line up with TRBD1. TRBV23-1 is assigned to the ORF class and has an uncertain function. V was pared by 1 base and J by 2 bases, with 5 bases of the junction left unmatched. CDR3 size: 16 residues. The CDR3 nucleotides are TGCGCCAGCAGTCAATGGGACAGGGTACAAAACTATGGCTACACCTTC. It specifies CASSQWDRVQNYGYTF.

This clone was recorded once. The chain employs TRBV9 and TRBJ1-2, with 7 nucleotides matching TRBD1. The CDR3 contains 13 residues. J gave up 2 bases and V 2 bases, and 0 bases lay outside the gene matches. CDR1 is SGDLS and CDR2 is YYNGEE in the germline V gene. The CDR3 region has the DNA TGTGCCAGCAGCGTGACAGGGAACTATGGCTACACCTTC. Residues: CASSVTGNYGYTF.

This sequence joins TRBV4-2 and TRBJ2-1; 11 positions match TRBD2. V shed 3 bases, J shed 7 bases, and the junction held 5 bases outside the gene matches. The germline CDR1 and CDR2 sequences are LGHNA and YNFKEQ. This CDR3 comprises 15 residues. The CDR3 sequence is CASSQLAGGQNEQFF. The CDR3 bases are TGTGCCAGCAGCCAGCTAGCGGGGGGCCAGAATGAGCAGTTCTTC.

The chain joins TRBV2 to TRBJ2-3; TRBD2 aligns across 10 bases. CDR1 is SNHLY, CDR2 FYNNEI, per germline. The CDR3 contains 15 residues. V lost 7 bases to trimming and J lost 6 bases; unmatched junction nucleotides: 10. In nucleotides, the CDR3 is TGTGCCAGCATGTCGGGGAGCGGGGGGGCGGATACGCAGTATTTT. Translated: CASMSGSGGADTQYF.

The V and J genes are TRBV15 and TRBJ2-3; TRBD2 matches at 9 bases. With V trimmed by 2 bases and J by 1 base, 10 bases remained unmatched. Germline values: CDR1 LNHNV, CDR2 YYDKDF (reference sequence). The CDR3 is 18 residues long. CDR3 DNA: TGTGCCACCAGCAGACCTCCTCTTAGCGGGGGCGGCACAGATACGCAGTATTTT. Protein sequence: CATSRPPLSGGGTDTQYF. Full variable domain (rest looked up from reference TRBV15 and TRBJ2-3): DAMVIQNPRYQVTQFGKPVTLSCSQTLNHNVMYWYQQKSSQAPKLLFHYYDKDFNNEADTPDNFQSRRPNTSFCFLDIRSPGLGDTAMYLCATSRPPLSGGGTDTQYFGPGTRLTVL.

The J gene is TRBJ2-5, the V gene TRBV4-1; D ambiguous. Germline V gene data show CDR1 as MGHRA and CDR2 as YSYEKL. V was clipped by 0 bases and J by 2 bases, with 10 bases between them. This CDR3 contains 15 residues. CDR3 sequence reads: CASSQDKQRQETQYF. CDR3 coding DNA: TGCGCCAGCAGCCAAGATAAGCAGCGACAAGAGACCCAGTACTTC.

The chain employs TRBV5-1 and TRBJ2-2; tentatively, D is TRBD1 (6 bases). The CDR3 runs 13 residues. Germline V CDR1 and CDR2: SGHRS, YFSETQ. The V end lost 5 bases, the J end lost 4 bases, and 9 bases lay between the germline ends. CDR3 region: CASRDSLTGELFF. In DNA, the CDR3 is TGCGCCAGCAGGGACAGCCTCACCGGGGAGCTGTTTTTT.

The J gene is TRBJ2-3, the V gene TRBV19; 7 bases line up with TRBD2. Germline loops: CDR1 LNHDA, CDR2 SQIVND (reference sequence). CDR3 size: 15 residues. V was pared by 4 bases and J by 1 base, with 5 bases of the junction left unmatched. The CDR3, as DNA: TGTGCCAGTAGTAATGATGCGGGGGGCACAGATACGCAGTATTTT. It specifies CASSNDAGGTDTQYF.

This chain joins TRBV25-1 and TRBJ1-2; 9 nucleotides match TRBD1. Germline trimming cut 6 bases from V and 9 bases from J; bases unmatched to any gene: 8. Germline values: CDR1 MGHDK, CDR2 SYGVNS. This CDR3 contains 13 residues. CDR3 sequence: CASSAGTGISYTF. The CDR3 nucleotides are TGTGCCAGCAGCGCCGGGACAGGGATTAGCTACACCTTC.

The chain joins TRBV2 to TRBJ2-5; 13 positions match TRBD2. The germline gives CDR1 SNHLY, CDR2 FYNNEI. The CDR3 has 15 amino acids. The V gene end was trimmed by 8 bases and the J gene end by 2 bases; junction bases not matched to a gene: 5. The CDR3 loop reads CASVGLAGPQETQYF. DNA for the CDR3: TGTGCCAGCGTGGGACTAGCGGGGCCACAAGAGACCCAGTACTTC.

This chain connects TRBV6-5 to TRBJ2-7; 8 nucleotides align to TRBD1. The germline V gene has CDR1 MNHEY and CDR2 SVGAGI. The CDR3 runs to 15 residues. The V segment lost 6 bases and the J segment 2 bases; nucleotides outside the gene matches: 9. CDR3 sequence (DNA): TGTGCCAGCAGCCTAGGACAGGGAAATCCCTACGAGCAGTACTTC. It specifies CASSLGQGNPYEQYF.

This clone was counted a single time. V and J are TRBV9 and TRBJ2-5; 7 bases are shared with TRBD1. The J segment lost 5 bases and the V segment lost 0 bases, leaving 4 bases of the junction unmatched. This CDR3 has 14 amino acids. The germline gives CDR1 SGDLS, CDR2 YYNGEE. The CDR3 DNA follows: TGTGCCAGCAGCGTAGGACAGGGCGCGGAGACCCAGTACTTC. Protein sequence: CASSVGQGAETQYF.

The gene calls are TRBV11-2 and TRBJ2-7; 7 bases map to TRBD1. V gave up 4 bases and J gave up 2 bases; unmatched junction bases: 8. The CDR3 sequence is 15 residues long. Germline CDR1 reads SGHAT; CDR2 reads FQNNGV. CDR3 sequence (DNA): TGTGCCAGCAGCTCCCGGGACAGCCGAACCTACGAGCAGTACTTC. Its translation is CASSSRDSRTYEQYF.

The rearrangement links TRBV9 to TRBJ1-2; 7 nucleotides line up with TRBD1. The CDR3 is made up of 14 amino acids. Germline loops: CDR1 SGDLS, CDR2 YYNGEE. Unmatched junction bases numbered 9, after V lost 4 bases and J lost 6 bases. The CDR3 protein is CASSLPGQIHGYTF. The CDR3 DNA reads as TGTGCCAGCAGCTTACCGGGACAGATCCATGGCTACACCTTC.

This chain links TRBV3-1 (or the pseudogene TRBV3-2) with TRBJ1-2; possibly TRBD1 for D (6 bases). CDR3 length equals 14 residues. The germline V gene has CDR1 LGHDT and CDR2 YNNKEL (reference sequence). The V end was cut by 0 bases, the J end by 7 bases, with 12 bases between. The CDR3 nucleotides read TGTGCCAGCAGCCAAGATGGCAGGGGCGCTGGCTACACCTTC. Translated, it gives CASSQDGRGAGYTF.

This clone was observed a few times. The chain combines TRBV18 with TRBJ2-1; D possibly corresponds to TRBD1 (6 bases). Germline-derived CDR1 and CDR2 are KGHSH and LQKENI. This CDR3 is built from 13 residues. Trimming removed 2 bases from V and 8 bases from J, with 10 bases in between. CDR3 loop: CASSPSRGDEQFF. The CDR3 bases are TGTGCCAGCTCACCATCCAGGGGTGATGAGCAGTTCTTC.

The CDR3 nucleotides read TGTGCCAGCTTCGGGTCGGGATCTGACGGCTACACCTTC. Protein sequence: CASFGSGSDGYTF. The chain has TRBV12-3 or TRBV12-4 and TRBJ1-2, with unresolved D. This CDR3 comprises 13 residues. The V and J ends lost 8 bases and 8 bases respectively, with 18 bases between them.

V and J are TRBV11-3 and TRBJ1-1; the match to TRBD1 covers 8 bases. The CDR3 contains 15 residues. V gave up 5 bases and J gave up 4 bases; unmatched junction bases: 9. Per germline, CDR1 SGHNT and CDR2 YENEEA. CDR3 protein: CASSPQDRVFTEAFF. Written as DNA, the CDR3 is TGTGCCAGCAGCCCCCAGGACAGGGTGTTCACTGAAGCTTTCTTT.

The genes are TRBV6-2 or TRBV6-3 and TRBJ1-5; D unclear. The CDR3 length is 14 residues. The germline V gene has CDR1 MNHEY and CDR2 SVGEGT. V was trimmed by 5 bases and J by 7 bases, leaving 15 bases between them. As DNA, the CDR3 is TGTGCCAGCAGTCCCCCTTGGGCGTCCCAGCCCCAGCATTTT. Translation gives CASSPPWASQPQHF.

The sample holds one count of this clone. The chain couples TRBV7-9 to TRBJ2-7, with a tentative D call TRBD2 (6 bases). Trimming removed 8 bases at V and 0 bases at J, with 20 bases between. The CDR3 spans 16 residues. The germline V gene has CDR1 SEHNR and CDR2 FQNEAQ (reference sequence). Here the CDR3 DNA reads TGTGCCAGCGTAGATGGCGGGGCTATTTCCTCCTACGAGCAGTACTTC. The encoded protein is CASVDGGAISSYEQYF.

This chain connects TRBV9 to TRBJ1-3, with D tentatively TRBD1 (6 bases). This CDR3 has 15 residues. With 3 bases removed from V and 0 bases from J, the gap between germline ends came to 10 bases. CDR1 is SGDLS and CDR2 is YYNGEE in the germline V gene. CDR3: CASSEGTFSGNTIYF. The CDR3 region has the DNA TGTGCCAGCAGCGAGGGGACATTCTCTGGAAACACCATATATTTT. The whole variable domain, remainder taken from reference TRBV9 and TRBJ1-3, is DSGVTQTPKHLITATGQRVTLRCSPRSGDLSVYWYQQSLDQGLQFLIQYYNGEERAKGNILERFSAQQFPDLHSELNLSSLELGDSALYFCASSEGTFSGNTIYFGEGSWLTVV.

This chain joins TRBV5-8 and TRBJ1-3, with D possibly TRBD1 on 6 matching bases. V shed 5 bases and J shed 0 bases, with 18 bases lying between them. Germline V gene sequence: CDR1 SGHTS, CDR2 YDEGEE. The CDR3 runs 17 residues. CDR3 loop: CASRGAWFGFSGNTIYF. DNA for the CDR3: TGTGCCAGCAGGGGGGCCTGGTTCGGCTTCTCTGGAAACACCATATATTTT.

This sequence joins TRBV5-1 and TRBJ1-3, with 7 bases identical to TRBD1. Trimming cost V 1 base and J 0 bases; bases outside gene matches: 4. In germline, CDR1 is SGHRS, CDR2 YFSETQ. The CDR3 consists of 16 residues. The CDR3: CASSLSDRYSGNTIYF. In DNA, the CDR3 is TGCGCCAGCAGCTTGTCGGACAGGTACTCTGGAAACACCATATATTTT. Combining the CDR3 with reference TRBV5-1 and TRBJ1-3 gives the whole variable domain KAGVTQTPRYLIKTRGQQVTLSCSPISGHRSVSWYQQTPGQGLQFLFEYFSETQRNKGNFPGRFSGRQFSNSRSEMNVSTLELGDSALYLCASSLSDRYSGNTIYFGEGSWLTVV.